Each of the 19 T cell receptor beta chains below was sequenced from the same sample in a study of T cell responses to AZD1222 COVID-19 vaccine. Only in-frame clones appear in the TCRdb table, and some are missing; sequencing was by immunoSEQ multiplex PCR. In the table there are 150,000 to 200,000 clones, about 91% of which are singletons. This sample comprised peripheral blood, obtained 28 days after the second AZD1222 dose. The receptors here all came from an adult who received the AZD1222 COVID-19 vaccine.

CDR3 sequence (DNA): TGTGCCAGCAGTCTGGGGACATTAGCTTTCTTT. Translating gives CASSLGTLAFF. The rearrangement joins TRBV12-3 or TRBV12-4 to TRBJ1-1, with D possibly TRBD1 on 6 matching bases. V was pared by 5 bases and J by 10 bases, with 11 bases between. There are 11 residues in the CDR3.

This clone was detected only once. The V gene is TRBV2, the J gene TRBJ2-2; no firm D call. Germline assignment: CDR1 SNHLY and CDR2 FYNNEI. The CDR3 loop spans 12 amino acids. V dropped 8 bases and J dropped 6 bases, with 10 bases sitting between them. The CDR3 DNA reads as TGTGCCAGCTCGCCGGTTCCCGGGGAGCTGTTTTTT. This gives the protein CASSPVPGELFF. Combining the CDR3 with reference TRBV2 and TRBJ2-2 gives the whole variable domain EPEVTQTPSHQVTQMGQEVILRCVPISNHLYFYWYRQILGQKVEFLVSFYNNEISEKSEIFDDQFSVERPDGSNFTLKIRSTKLEDSAMYFCASSPVPGELFFGEGSRLTVL.

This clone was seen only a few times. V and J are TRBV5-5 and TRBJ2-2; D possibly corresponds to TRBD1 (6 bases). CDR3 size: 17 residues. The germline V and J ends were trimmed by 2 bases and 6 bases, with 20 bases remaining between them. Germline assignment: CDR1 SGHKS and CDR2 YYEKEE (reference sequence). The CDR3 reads CASSFGGPSTPAGELFF. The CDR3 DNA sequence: TGTGCCAGCAGCTTTGGGGGCCCCTCTACCCCAGCCGGGGAGCTGTTTTTT.

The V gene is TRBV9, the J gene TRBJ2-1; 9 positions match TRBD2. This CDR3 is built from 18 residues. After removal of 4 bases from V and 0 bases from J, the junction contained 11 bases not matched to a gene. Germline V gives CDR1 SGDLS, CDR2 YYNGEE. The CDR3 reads CASSPRGLAGISYNEQFF. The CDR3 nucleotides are TGTGCCAGCAGCCCTCGGGGGCTAGCGGGGATCTCCTACAATGAGCAGTTCTTC.

The CDR3 loop reads CASSEGHEAFF. CDR3 nucleotides: TGCGCCAGCAGCGAGGGCCATGAAGCTTTCTTT. The chain carries TRBV10-2 and TRBJ1-1; D is ambiguous. Trimming took 6 bases from V and 7 from J, leaving 9 bases between them. Germline CDR1 WSHSY, CDR2 SAAADI. The CDR3 runs 11 residues.

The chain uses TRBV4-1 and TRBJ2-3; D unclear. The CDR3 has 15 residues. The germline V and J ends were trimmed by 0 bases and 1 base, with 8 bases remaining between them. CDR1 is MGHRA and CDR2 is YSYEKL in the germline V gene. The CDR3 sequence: CASSQEGIGTDTQYF. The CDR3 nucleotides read TGCGCCAGCAGCCAAGAAGGTATCGGCACAGATACGCAGTATTTT.

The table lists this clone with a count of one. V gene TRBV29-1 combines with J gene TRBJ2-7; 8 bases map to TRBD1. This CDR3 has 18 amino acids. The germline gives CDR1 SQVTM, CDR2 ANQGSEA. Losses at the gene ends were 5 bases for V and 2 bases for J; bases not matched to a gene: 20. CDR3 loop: CSVFSFKNSGTGAYEQYF. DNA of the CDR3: TGCAGCGTTTTCTCCTTCAAAAACTCCGGGACAGGAGCCTACGAGCAGTACTTC.

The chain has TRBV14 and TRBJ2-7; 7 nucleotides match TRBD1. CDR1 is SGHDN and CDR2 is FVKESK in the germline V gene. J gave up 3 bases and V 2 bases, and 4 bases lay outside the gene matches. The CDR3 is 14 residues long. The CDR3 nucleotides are TGTGCCAGCAGCCAACTCGGGACAGACTACGAGCAGTACTTC. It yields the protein CASSQLGTDYEQYF.

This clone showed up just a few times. In DNA, the CDR3 is TGTGCCAGCAGCTCCCTTAGCGGGGCTTCTCTCACCGGAGGAGAGACCCAGTACTTC. It specifies CASSSLSGASLTGGETQYF. This chain links TRBV11-2 with TRBJ2-5; 8 nucleotides match TRBD2. Per the germline V gene, CDR1 is SGHAT and CDR2 is FQNNGV. Trimming took 4 bases from V and 4 from J; bases not matched to a gene: 20. This CDR3 has 19 residues.

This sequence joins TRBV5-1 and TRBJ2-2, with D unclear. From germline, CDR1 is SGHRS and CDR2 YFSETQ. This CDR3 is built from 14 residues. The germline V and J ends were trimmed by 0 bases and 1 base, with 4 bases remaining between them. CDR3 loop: CASSLARNTGELFF. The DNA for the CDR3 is TGCGCCAGCAGCTTGGCCAGGAACACCGGGGAGCTGTTTTTT.

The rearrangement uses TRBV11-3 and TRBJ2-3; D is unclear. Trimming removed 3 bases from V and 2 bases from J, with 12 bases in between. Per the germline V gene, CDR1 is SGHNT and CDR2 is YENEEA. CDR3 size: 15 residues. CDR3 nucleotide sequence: TGTGCCAGCAGCTTGGGCCGAGGCCACACAGATACGCAGTATTTT. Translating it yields CASSLGRGHTDTQYF.

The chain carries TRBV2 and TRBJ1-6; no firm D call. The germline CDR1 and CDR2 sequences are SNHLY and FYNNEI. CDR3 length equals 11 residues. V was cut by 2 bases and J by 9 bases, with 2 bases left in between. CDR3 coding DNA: TGTGCCAGCAGTGAAATTTCACCCCTCCACTTT. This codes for CASSEISPLHF.

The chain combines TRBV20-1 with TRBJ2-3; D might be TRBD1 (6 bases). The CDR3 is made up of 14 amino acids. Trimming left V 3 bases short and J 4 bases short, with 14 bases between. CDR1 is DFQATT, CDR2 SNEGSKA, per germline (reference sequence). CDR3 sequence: CSASYREGADTQYF. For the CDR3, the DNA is TGCAGTGCTAGTTACAGGGAAGGTGCAGATACGCAGTATTTT.

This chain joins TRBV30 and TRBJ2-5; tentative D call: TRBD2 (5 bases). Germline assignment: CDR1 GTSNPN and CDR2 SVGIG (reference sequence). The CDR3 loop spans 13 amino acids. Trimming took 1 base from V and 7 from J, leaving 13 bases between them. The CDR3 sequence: CAWSEFRDGTQYF. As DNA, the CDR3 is TGTGCCTGGAGTGAATTTCGGGATGGGACCCAGTACTTC.

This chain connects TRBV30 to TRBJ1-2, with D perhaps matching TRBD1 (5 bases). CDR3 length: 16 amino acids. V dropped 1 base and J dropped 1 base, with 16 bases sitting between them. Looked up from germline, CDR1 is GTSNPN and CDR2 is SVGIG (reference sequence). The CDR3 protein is CAWSGWGSIFNYGYTF. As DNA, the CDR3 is TGTGCCTGGAGTGGGTGGGGGTCCATCTTTAACTATGGCTACACCTTC.

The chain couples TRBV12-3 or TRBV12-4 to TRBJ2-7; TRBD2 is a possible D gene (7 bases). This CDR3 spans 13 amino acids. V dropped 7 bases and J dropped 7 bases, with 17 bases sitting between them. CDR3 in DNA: TGTGCCAGCACCAGAGCAGGGAGGGGGGAGCAGTACTTC. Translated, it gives CASTRAGRGEQYF.

The CDR3 DNA follows: TGCGCCAGCAGTGAAAGGCTATTGAGCTACGAGCAGTACTTC. This codes for CASSERLLSYEQYF. The chain has TRBV10-2 and TRBJ2-7; D not certain. The CDR3 contains 14 residues. Trimming shortened V by 3 bases and J by 3 bases, and 12 bases separated the two germline ends. CDR1 is WSHSY and CDR2 is SAAADI in the germline V gene.

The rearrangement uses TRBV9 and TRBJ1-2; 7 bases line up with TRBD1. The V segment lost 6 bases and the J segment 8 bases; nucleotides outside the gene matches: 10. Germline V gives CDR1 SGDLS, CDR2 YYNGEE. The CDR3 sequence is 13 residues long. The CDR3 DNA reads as TGTGCCAGCACCGTCGACTTGGACAGGGGCTACACCTTC. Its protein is CASTVDLDRGYTF.

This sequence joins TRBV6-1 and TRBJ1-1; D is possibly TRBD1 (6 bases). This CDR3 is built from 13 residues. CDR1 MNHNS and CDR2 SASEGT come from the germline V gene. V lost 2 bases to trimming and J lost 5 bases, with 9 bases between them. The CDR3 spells CASSEYQGTEAFF. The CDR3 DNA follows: TGTGCCAGCAGTGAATATCAGGGGACTGAAGCTTTCTTT.